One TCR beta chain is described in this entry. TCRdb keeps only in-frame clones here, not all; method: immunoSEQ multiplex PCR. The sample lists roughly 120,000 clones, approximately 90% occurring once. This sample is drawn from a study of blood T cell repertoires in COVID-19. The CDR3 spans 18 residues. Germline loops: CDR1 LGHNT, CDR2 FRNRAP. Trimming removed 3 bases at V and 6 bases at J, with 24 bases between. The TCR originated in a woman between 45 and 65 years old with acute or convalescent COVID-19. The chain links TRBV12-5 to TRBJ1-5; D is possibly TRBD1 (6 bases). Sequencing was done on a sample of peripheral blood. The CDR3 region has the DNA TGTGCTAGTGGTTTTTCCATCACAGGGAGAAAACCTGGTCAGCCCCAGCATTTT. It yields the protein CASGFSITGRKPGQPQHF.